This TCR beta chain was obtained from a study of CD8+ T cells in alopecia areata (dated by TCRdb to between 2018 and 2020). Regarding the study in general: Treated patients were enrolled in an open-label pilot trial of oral tofacitinib, 5 to 10 mg twice daily, for moderate-to-severe alopecia areata. Biopsies were taken from tofacitinib-treated patients at baseline and at 4 and 24 weeks of treatment, and a later scalp biopsy was taken in several of the tofacitinib-treated patients. TCRbeta CDR3 regions were amplified by immunoSEQ multiplex PCR using 35 Vbeta forward and 13 Jbeta reverse primers. To study T cell clonal expansion in alopecia areata, the researchers applied high-throughput TCRbeta sequencing to both the C3H/HeJ mouse model and human patients. RNA was obtained with the PAXgene miRNA kit for fixed scalp, the miRNeasy kit for PBMCs, and the RNeasy kit for mouse skin. On the human side, TCRbeta sequencing was run on scalp tissue and on sorted CD4+ and CD8+ peripheral blood T cells from healthy controls and from alopecia areata patients with either patchy or totalis/universalis disease. Scalp clonality was compared among normal scalp (n=4), patchy alopecia areata scalp (n=8), and alopecia totalis/universalis scalp (n=8). Tofacitinib was given for 6 to 18 months, followed by 6 months of follow-up off drug to assess delayed response and recurrence.

To prepare the library, the immunoSEQ multiplex PCR assay was applied. To provide template for TCR sequencing, every sample had RNA extracted and reverse transcribed into cDNA. First-strand cDNA was synthesized with SuperScript III using a 2:1 mix of oligo-dT and random hexamers. A synthetic immune receptor repertoire was used to measure amplification bias, and any remaining bias was corrected computationally. Regarding the original processing steps: Raw reads were preprocessed for error removal, and CDR3 was defined according to IMGT conventions as running from the conserved cysteine to phenylalanine. Clonality was computed as 1 minus the Shannon entropy, with the entropy normalized by log2 of the number of productive unique TCRs. CD4 or CD8 identity of scalp clones was inferred by cross-referencing scalp TCRbeta sequences with sorted blood CD4 and CD8 repertoires. TCRdb mirrors the immuneACCESS table, restricted to in-frame sequences. Some clones are absent from its copies; in checked studies, under half trace to an unresolved V gene, and the reason for the others is unknown. V and J calls and clone size are copied from that table; D and trimming were computed from the DNA. Counted in this sample were some 180,000 clones; almost 65% of them appeared once. About 1.7% of the sample comes from the top ten.

Turning to this clone: What this receptor recognizes is not known. Per-base quality was not reported, and no clone a single base away is much larger than it.

Results the study describes overall, beyond this receptor: Unlike mouse skin, which is dominated by gammadelta T cells, normal human skin has resident alphabeta T cells that are also sequenced, and this complicates analysis of the scalp TCR repertoire. TCR sequences shared between patients were less clear than in mice, possibly partly because of HLA diversity in the patient population. Lesional scalp, especially in alopecia totalis/universalis, showed higher clonality and more expanded CD8+ clones than normal scalp, suggesting antigenic drive.

V is cut by 3 bases and J by 2 bases, and the space between the germline ends is 5 bases. The CDR3 runs 12 residues from the cysteine to the phenylalanine. Only the CDR3 region is kept as DNA, spanning 36 bases read in frame from base 1. CDR1 and CDR2 were assigned from the germline V gene as SGDLS and YYNGEE. This specimen's time point label, per the study, means: baseline before oral tofacitinib. Peripheral blood and lesional scalp punch biopsies were obtained from patients with alopecia areata. PBMCs were isolated by density centrifugation and stained for CD3, CD4 and CD8, after which CD4+ and CD8+ T cells were sorted on a FACSAria.

The rearrangement joined TRBV9 to TRBJ2-5; the D gene is unclear. The sample here was CD4+ T cells sorted from blood, taken at week 0. The TCR was taken from a human donor with alopecia areata. CDR3 protein: CASSGLQETQYF. DNA sequence: TGTGCCAGCAGCGGCTTACAAGAGACCCAGTACTTC. Outside the CDR3, residues come from the reference TRBV9 and TRBJ2-5 proteins, so the full variable domain is: DSGVTQTPKHLITATGQRVTLRCSPRSGDLSVYWYQQSLDQGLQFLIQYYNGEERAKGNILERFSAQQFPDLHSELNLSSLELGDSALYFCASSGLQETQYFGPGTRLLVL.